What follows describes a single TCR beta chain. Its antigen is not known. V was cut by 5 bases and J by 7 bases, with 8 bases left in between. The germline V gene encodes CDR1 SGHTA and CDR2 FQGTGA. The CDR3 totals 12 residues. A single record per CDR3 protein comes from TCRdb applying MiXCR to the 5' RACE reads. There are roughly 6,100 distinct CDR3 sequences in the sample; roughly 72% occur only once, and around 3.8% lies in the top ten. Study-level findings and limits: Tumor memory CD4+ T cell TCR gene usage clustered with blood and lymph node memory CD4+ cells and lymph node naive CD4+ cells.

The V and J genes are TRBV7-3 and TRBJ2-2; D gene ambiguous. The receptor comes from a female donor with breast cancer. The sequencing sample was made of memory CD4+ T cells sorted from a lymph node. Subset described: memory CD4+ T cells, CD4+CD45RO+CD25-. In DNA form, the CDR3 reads TGTGCCAGCAGCCTACGAGGCGGGGAGCTGTTTTTT. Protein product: CASSLRGGELFF.